The sequence of this TCR beta chain was determined in a study of blood T cells in healthy people across ages. The study, taken as a whole, reports: Versus aged donors, long-lived donors had higher diversity and more naive CD4+ cells.

Sample-barcoded 5' priming and a J-beta primer mix drove a second PCR of roughly 6 to 12 cycles. Every individual sample yielded 2.5 million or more paired-end reads (each containing CDR3). TCRdb fed the 5' RACE reads into MiXCR, producing one record per CDR3 protein. The table records around 790,000 distinct CDR3 sequences, more than 40% of them present only once. V was shortened by 6 bases and J by 4 bases, with 19 bases between the two germline ends. The length of the CDR3 is 14 residues. Germline V gene data show CDR1 as DFQATT and CDR2 as SNEGSKA (reference sequence). For this clonotype: Its antigen is not known.

The sequence came from a man between 60 and 70 years old in good health. The sequencing sample was made of blood. The chain carries TRBV20-1 and TRBJ2-7; tentatively, D is TRBD1 (6 bases). CDR3 DNA sequence: TGCAGTGCAGTACAGGGCATCTCCGGTTACGAGCAGTACTTC. Translation: CSAVQGISGYEQYF.